This record covers a single T cell receptor beta chain. The antigen is unknown. This CDR3 has 14 residues. V lost 4 bases and J 1 base, leaving 11 bases between the germline ends. The germline gives CDR1 SGHRS, CDR2 YFSETQ. MiXCR was run by TCRdb on the 5' RACE reads, yielding one entry per CDR3 protein. The sample lists 210,000 or so distinct CDR3 sequences, around 6.8% occurring once. The sample originates from a study of identical twins. Study results and limitations: Models, which agreed with sharing between unrelated individuals, nonetheless underestimated the out-of-frame TCR alpha sharing seen in monozygotic twins. Memory repertoires lacked the insertion deficit that abundant cord blood beta clonotypes showed. Conclusions rested on cross-sectional statistics rather than following the same donors.

This sample also appeared in a second study, on yellow fever vaccine responses in identical twins.

The genes are TRBV5-1 and TRBJ2-5, with TRBD2 as a possible D gene (5 bases). The sample taken for sequencing was memory (CD45RO+) T cells sorted from blood. This clonotype was obtained from a young woman in good health. CDR3: CASSPVRGQETQYF. The DNA of the CDR3 is TGCGCCAGCAGCCCCGTCCGGGGCCAAGAGACCCAGTACTTC.